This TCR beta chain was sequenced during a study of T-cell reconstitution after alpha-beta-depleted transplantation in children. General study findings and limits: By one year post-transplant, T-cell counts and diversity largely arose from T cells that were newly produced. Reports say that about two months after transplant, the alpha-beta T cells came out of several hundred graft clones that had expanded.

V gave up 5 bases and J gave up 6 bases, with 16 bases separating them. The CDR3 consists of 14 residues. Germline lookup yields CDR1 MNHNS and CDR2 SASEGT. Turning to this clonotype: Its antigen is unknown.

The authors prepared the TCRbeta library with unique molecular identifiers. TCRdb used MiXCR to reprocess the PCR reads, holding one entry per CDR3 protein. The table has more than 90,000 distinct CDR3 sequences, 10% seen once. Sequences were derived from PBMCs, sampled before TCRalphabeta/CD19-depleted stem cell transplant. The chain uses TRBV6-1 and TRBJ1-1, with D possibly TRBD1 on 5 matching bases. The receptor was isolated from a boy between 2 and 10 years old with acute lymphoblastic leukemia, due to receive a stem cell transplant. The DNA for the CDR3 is TGTGCCAGCAGTCGTGGGGGAACAAGGGCTGAAGCTTTCTTT. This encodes CASSRGGTRAEAFF.